A selection of T cell receptor beta chains follows, all from one sample in a study of blood T cell repertoires in COVID-19. The method was immunoSEQ multiplex PCR; TCRdb's version includes in-frame clones alone and lacks a portion of them. The sample records about 200,000 clones, approximately 90% being singletons. Sample: peripheral blood. The receptor source for this set is a middle-aged man with acute or convalescent COVID-19. CDR3s include the opening cysteine and the closing phenylalanine or tryptophan. Fields, in order: V gene, clone size, J gene, CDR3 length, D gene, CDR3 DNA, CDR3 protein. D genes are given only for firm matches. A clone size is listed for some rows: how often the clone was seen (once, few, many), or a class if it is expanded.

>TRBV25-1|.|TRBJ1-2|13|.
TGTGCCAGCAGTGGGGCGTCCTATGCTGGCTACACCTTC
CASSGASYAGYTF
>TRBV29-1|.|TRBJ2-7|16|TRBD2
TGCAGCGTTAGGACTAGCGGGAGGGGGAGGGGGCACGAGCAGTACTTC
CSVRTSGRGRGHEQYF
>TRBV2|.|TRBJ2-7|13|.
TGTGCTACCAGCGTTAGCGGAGGCTACGAGCAGTACTTC
CATSVSGGYEQYF
>TRBV19|few|TRBJ2-7|15|.
TGTGCCAGTAATTTTCTAGGACGGGGAACATACGAGCAGTACTTC
CASNFLGRGTYEQYF
>TRBV19|.|TRBJ2-2|17|TRBD2
TGTGCCAGTAGTATCCGGGGACTAGCGGGAGTAACCGGGGAGCTGTTTTTT
CASSIRGLAGVTGELFF
>TRBV6-6|.|TRBJ2-5|14|.
TGTGCCAGCAGTTACTTGTTCCCCGGGGAGACCCAGTACTTC
CASSYLFPGETQYF
>TRBV5-8|.|TRBJ2-7|16|.
TGTGCCAGCAGCTCCGGGTCACTAGCAGTAACCTACGAGCAGTACTTC
CASSSGSLAVTYEQYF
>TRBV3-1/TRBV3-2|.|TRBJ1-6|16|TRBD1
TGTGCCAGCAGCCAGGGGCCGGGACAGGGGGTTTCACCCCTCCACTTT
CASSQGPGQGVSPLHF
>TRBV18|.|TRBJ2-5|15|TRBD1
TGTGCCAGCTCCCCCCCACGGACAGGGAAGGAGACCCAGTACTTC
CASSPPRTGKETQYF
>TRBV10-3|.|TRBJ2-2|15|TRBD1
TGTGCCATCAGTCCAACAGGGGGTCGAACCGGGGAGCTGTTTTTT
CAISPTGGRTGELFF
>TRBV27|.|TRBJ1-6|15|.
TGTGCCAGCAGTTTACTTGGGGGCGGCGAATCACCCCTCCACTTT
CASSLLGGGESPLHF
>TRBV9|.|TRBJ2-6|16|.
TGTGCCAGCAGCCCCACCCGGGTCTCTGGGGCCAACGTCCTGACTTTC
CASSPTRVSGANVLTF
>TRBV7-9|.|TRBJ1-5|15|TRBD1
TGTGCCAGCAGCCCTGGGACAGGGGGGTATCAGCCCCAGCATTTT
CASSPGTGGYQPQHF
>TRBV7-9|few|TRBJ2-1|15|TRBD2
TGTGCCAGCAGCGGGGGGGAGATCCCCTACAATGAGCAGTTCTTC
CASSGGEIPYNEQFF
>TRBV6-5|once|TRBJ2-7|14|TRBD2
TGTGCCAGCAGTAACCTGGGGCTAGCGGACGAGCAGTACTTC
CASSNLGLADEQYF
>TRBV27|.|TRBJ2-1|16|TRBD2
TGTGCCAGCAGTTTCAGCGGGAGGGGCCTTAGTCATGAGCAGTTCTTC
CASSFSGRGLSHEQFF
>TRBV3-1/TRBV3-2|.|TRBJ1-3|15|.
TGTGCCAGCAGCCAGCTTACCAGGGTGGGGAACACCATATATTTT
CASSQLTRVGNTIYF
>TRBV28|.|TRBJ2-6|13|.
TGTGCCAGCAGTTTCGAGAGGGCCAACGTCCTGACTTTC
CASSFERANVLTF
>TRBV2|.|TRBJ2-2|13|.
TGTGTCTCCTCGGCGGGGCATAGCGGGGAGCTGTTTTTT
CVSSAGHSGELFF
>TRBV7-9|.|TRBJ1-2|11|.
TGTGCCAGCAGTTCAACCGGTGGCTACACCTTC
CASSSTGGYTF
>TRBV19|.|TRBJ2-3|17|.
TGTGCCAGTAGCCCTGGTAGGGGCTTTATTATCACAGATACGCAGTATTTT
CASSPGRGFIITDTQYF
>TRBV19|.|TRBJ1-5|15|TRBD1
TGTGCCACCAGACAGGGCCCTTATAGCAATCAGCCCCAGCATTTT
CATRQGPYSNQPQHF
>TRBV15|.|TRBJ2-1|12|TRBD2
TGTGCCACCAAGCGGGAGGGCACTGAGCAGTTCTTC
CATKREGTEQFF